This TCR beta chain appears in the sequencing data of a study of beta chain features in type 1 diabetes. Overall study context: The examined sorted cells totaled approximately 100 million across samples. Study outcomes and limitations: The question of HLA type influencing TCRB rearrangement was one that remained unresolved here.

CD4+ cells of the naive, central memory, regulatory and stem cell-like memory types were sorted via CD45RO/CCR7/CD25/CD127/CD95/CD27. The isolated RNA, all of it, was reverse transcribed, so expressed TCRB transcripts were what got sequenced. There were 3.5 million or so reads on average in the naive, central memory and regulatory T cell samples. Clones were read by immunoSEQ multiplex PCR, and TCRdb kept only the in-frame ones, dropping some. The table shows more than 120,000 clones, with more than 9% occurring only once. The CDR3 runs to 14 residues. Trimming cost V 5 bases and J 7 bases; bases outside gene matches: 10. Germline CDR1 and CDR2: SEHNR and FQNEAQ (reference sequence). At least ten counts were recorded for this clone. Its specificity is unknown.

Material: naive CD4+ T cells from blood. The TCR sequence derives from a man younger than 30 in good health. The rearrangement joins TRBV7-9 to TRBJ1-2; 7 positions agree with TRBD1. CDR3 sequence (DNA): TGTGCCAGCAGCACACAGGGGACGCAGGCTGGCTACACCTTC. The encoded protein is CASSTQGTQAGYTF. Full variable domain (remainder filled in from reference TRBV7-9 and TRBJ1-2): DTGVSQNPRHKITKRGQNVTFRCDPISEHNRLYWYRQTLGQGPEFLTYFQNEAQLEKSRLLSDRFSAERPKGSFSTLEIQRTEQGDSAMYLCASSTQGTQAGYTFGSGTRLTVV.